This T cell receptor beta chain was sequenced in a study of T cell changes during pregnancy in multiple sclerosis. Germline V gene sequence: CDR1 SGDLS, CDR2 YYNGEE. The CDR3 length is 13 residues. V was trimmed by 3 bases and J by 4 bases, leaving 9 bases between them. The protocol was immunoSEQ multiplex PCR, while the TCRdb copy is restricted to in-frame clones and leaves out a portion. This table has about 130,000 clones, approximately 96% appearing once. This sequence joins TRBV9 and TRBJ2-3; no clear D. This sample comprised peripheral blood, obtained after pregnancy. The receptor was isolated from a female donor with multiple sclerosis, enrolled in a pregnancy study. Here the CDR3 reads CASSANSPDTQYF. As DNA, the CDR3 is TGTGCCAGCAGCGCCAACAGTCCAGATACGCAGTATTTT. Based on the CDR3 plus reference TRBV9 and TRBJ2-3, the full variable domain is DSGVTQTPKHLITATGQRVTLRCSPRSGDLSVYWYQQSLDQGLQFLIQYYNGEERAKGNILERFSAQQFPDLHSELNLSSLELGDSALYFCASSANSPDTQYFGPGTRLTVL.